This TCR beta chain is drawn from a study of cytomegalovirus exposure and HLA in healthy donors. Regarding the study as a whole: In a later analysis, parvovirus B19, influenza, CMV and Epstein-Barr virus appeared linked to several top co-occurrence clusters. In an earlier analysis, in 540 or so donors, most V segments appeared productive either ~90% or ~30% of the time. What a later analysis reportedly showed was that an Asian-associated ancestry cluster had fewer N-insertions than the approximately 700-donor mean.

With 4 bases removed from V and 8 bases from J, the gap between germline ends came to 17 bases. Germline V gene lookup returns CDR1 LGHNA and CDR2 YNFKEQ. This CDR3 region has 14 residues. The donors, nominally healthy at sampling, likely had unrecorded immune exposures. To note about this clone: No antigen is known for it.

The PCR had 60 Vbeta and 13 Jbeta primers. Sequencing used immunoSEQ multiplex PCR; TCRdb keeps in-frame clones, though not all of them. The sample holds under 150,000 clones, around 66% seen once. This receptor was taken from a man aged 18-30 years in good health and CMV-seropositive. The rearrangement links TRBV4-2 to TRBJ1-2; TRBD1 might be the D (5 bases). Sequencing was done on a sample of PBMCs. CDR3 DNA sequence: TGTGCCAGCAGCCCACGACAGTTATTGAGCGGCTACACCTTC. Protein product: CASSPRQLLSGYTF.